These T cell receptor beta chains were read from a single sample in a study of CD8 T cells in ankylosing spondylitis. Via MiXCR, TCRdb re-called the 5' RACE reads, giving one row per CDR3 protein. The profile shows 200,000 to 250,000 distinct CDR3 sequences, over 9.5% of them singletons. The sequencing input was blood, either unsorted or a sorted T cell fraction (not recorded which). These receptors originate from a male donor with ankylosing spondylitis or in good health (not recorded which). CDR3s include the opening cysteine and the closing phenylalanine or tryptophan. Fields, in order: clone size, J gene, V gene, D gene, CDR3 protein, CDR3 DNA. The D gene is left open where the match is weak. Clone sizes are given selectively: once, few, many, or a class where the clone is expanded.

>few|TRBJ1-5|TRBV12-3/TRBV12-4|.
CASSLGGSPNQPQHF
TGTGCCAGCAGTTTAGGGGGATCCCCGAATCAGCCCCAGCATTTT
>many|TRBJ2-5|TRBV5-1|.
CASSLIQETQYF
TGCGCCAGCAGCTTGATACAAGAAACCCAGTACTTC
>many|TRBJ2-4|TRBV5-6|.
CASTVGRAKNIQYF
TGTGCCAGCACCGTCGGCAGGGCGAAAAACATTCAGTACTTC
>few|TRBJ2-2|TRBV12-3/TRBV12-4|TRBD2
CAIAGDPSTGELFF
TGTGCGATCGCGGGGGACCCTTCGACCGGGGAGCTGTTTTTT
>few|TRBJ2-2|TRBV5-1|TRBD1
CASSLGTGKNTGELFF
TGCGCCAGCAGCTTGGGGACAGGCAAGAACACCGGGGAGCTGTTTTTT
>few|TRBJ2-5|TRBV3-1|TRBD2
CASSQESYGGGSQETQYF
TGTGCCAGCAGCCAAGAGAGTTATGGCGGGGGGTCCCAAGAGACCCAGTACTTC
>few|TRBJ2-3|TRBV3-1|.
CASSQDASGKYF
TGTGCCAGCAGCCAAGATGCGTCAGGGAAGTATTTT
>many|TRBJ2-3|TRBV6-1|.
CASSRLNRDTDTQYF
TGTGCCAGCAGTCGCCTAAACAGGGATACAGATACGCAGTATTTT
>.|TRBJ1-5|TRBV3-1|TRBD1
CASSQTGGGQPQHF
TGTGCCAGCAGCCAAACAGGGGGGGGTCAGCCCCAGCATTTT
>.|TRBJ1-1|TRBV5-1|.
CASSSGVVYANTEAFF
TGCGCCAGCAGCTCTGGGGTGGTTTATGCAAACACTGAAGCTTTCTTT
>.|TRBJ2-1|TRBV12-3/TRBV12-4|.
CASITGLYNEQFF
TGTGCCAGCATTACCGGACTGTACAATGAGCAGTTCTTC
>few|TRBJ2-2|TRBV10-2|.
CTSRRGADTEELFF
TGCACATCCCGTAGGGGGGCGGACACCGAGGAGCTGTTTTTT
>many|TRBJ1-4|TRBV5-1|TRBD1
CASSFTGGLSEKLFF
TGCGCCAGCAGCTTTACAGGGGGGTTGAGTGAAAAACTGTTTTTT
>many|TRBJ2-1|TRBV12-3/TRBV12-4|.
CASSLGPLNEQFF
TGTGCCAGCAGTTTGGGGCCCCTCAATGAGCAGTTCTTC
>many|TRBJ2-6|TRBV7-3|.
CASSPGRSGANVLTF
TGTGCCAGCAGCCCGGGCCGGTCTGGGGCCAACGTCCTGACTTTC
>many|TRBJ2-2|TRBV7-3|.
CASSLIGGGHLDTGELFF
TGTGCCAGCAGCTTAATAGGCGGAGGGCATCTCGACACCGGGGAGCTGTTTTTT
>few|TRBJ1-1|TRBV5-5|.
CASSLYTDSNTEAFF
TGTGCCAGCAGCTTGTATACGGACTCGAACACTGAAGCTTTCTTT
>many|TRBJ1-1|TRBV6-5|.
CASSYRAGEAFF
TGTGCCAGCAGTTATAGGGCAGGGGAGGCTTTCTTT
>many|TRBJ1-1|TRBV7-9|.
CASSLGGIRGTEAFF
TGTGCCAGCAGCCTTGGGGGGATCCGTGGCACTGAAGCTTTCTTT
>.|TRBJ1-1|TRBV5-1|.
CASSPLQITEAFF
TGCGCCAGCAGCCCCCTTCAGATCACTGAAGCTTTCTTT
>few|TRBJ2-5|TRBV28|.
CASSLLHLQETQYF
TGTGCCAGCAGTCTCCTTCACCTGCAAGAGACCCAGTACTTC
>many|TRBJ2-5|TRBV28|.
CASSFSEQETQYF
TGTGCCAGCAGTTTCTCCGAACAAGAGACCCAGTACTTC
>many|TRBJ2-7|TRBV7-2|TRBD1
CASSLNRGSYEQYF
TGTGCCAGCAGCCTGAACAGGGGCTCCTACGAGCAGTACTTC
>many|TRBJ2-2|TRBV7-3|.
CASSLRPFYGANTGELFF
TGTGCCAGCAGCTTACGGCCTTTTTACGGGGCGAACACCGGGGAGCTGTTTTTT
>many|TRBJ1-2|TRBV24-1|TRBD1
CATSDPGQGEAGYTF
TGTGCCACCAGTGATCCGGGACAGGGGGAGGCTGGCTACACCTTC
>few|TRBJ1-2|TRBV27|TRBD1
CASSDRGDGYTF
TGTGCCAGCTCGGACAGGGGGGATGGCTACACCTTC
>few|TRBJ2-5|TRBV27|.
CASSLAYQETQYF
TGTGCCAGCAGTTTAGCGTACCAAGAGACCCAGTACTTC
>many|TRBJ2-1|TRBV3-1|TRBD1
CASSLMDRGGEQFF
TGTGCCAGCAGCCTCATGGACAGGGGAGGTGAGCAGTTCTTC
>many|TRBJ2-7|TRBV20-1|.
CSAQGYEQYF
TGCAGTGCTCAGGGGTACGAGCAGTACTTC
>many|TRBJ1-1|TRBV7-8|TRBD1
CASSPATGQAFF
TGTGCCAGCAGCCCGGCGACAGGGCAAGCTTTCTTT
>.|TRBJ2-7|TRBV7-2|.
CASTLRDKSSYEQYF
TGTGCCAGCACCCTCCGGGACAAGAGCTCCTACGAGCAGTACTTC
>.|TRBJ2-1|TRBV29-1|.
CSVSRGLVSYNEQFF
TGCAGCGTTTCTAGGGGACTTGTCTCCTACAATGAGCAGTTCTTC
>many|TRBJ1-1|TRBV29-1|.
CSVEIQANTEAFF
TGCAGCGTTGAAATCCAAGCGAACACTGAAGCTTTCTTT
>few|TRBJ2-5|TRBV20-1|TRBD2
CSARTPTGTSGWGETQYF
TGCAGTGCTAGAACCCCTACCGGGACTAGCGGATGGGGAGAGACCCAGTACTTC
>.|TRBJ1-5|TRBV19|.
CASSIQDNQPQHF
TGTGCCAGTAGTATACAGGACAATCAGCCCCAGCATTTT
>.|TRBJ2-1|TRBV12-3/TRBV12-4|.
CALGGSSYNEQFF
TGTGCCCTGGGCGGTAGCTCCTACAATGAGCAGTTCTTC
>few|TRBJ2-2|TRBV10-2|.
CASRLTATSTGELFF
TGCGCCAGCAGACTTACGGCGACTAGCACCGGGGAGCTGTTTTTT
>many|TRBJ2-7|TRBV5-1|.
CASSLEEGVYEQYF
TGCGCCAGCAGCTTGGAGGAGGGCGTCTACGAGCAGTACTTC
>.|TRBJ2-2|TRBV5-8|.
CASSLLYGDPNTGELFF
TGTGCCAGCAGCTTGTTGTACGGGGATCCCAACACCGGGGAGCTGTTTTTT
>.|TRBJ2-1|TRBV21-1|.
CASSKVGGYNEQFF
TGTGCCAGCAGCAAAGTGGGGGGCTACAATGAGCAGTTCTTC
>.|TRBJ2-5|TRBV10-2|TRBD2
CASDASGGEETQYF
TGCGCCAGTGACGCTAGCGGGGGGGAAGAGACCCAGTACTTC
>many|TRBJ1-1|TRBV20-1|.
CSATDPRSGNTEAFF
TGCAGTGCTACCGATCCACGGTCGGGGAACACTGAAGCTTTCTTT
>many|TRBJ1-1|TRBV12-3/TRBV12-4|TRBD1
CASSSWTGPAEAFF
TGTGCCAGCAGTTCCTGGACAGGTCCGGCTGAAGCTTTCTTT